This T cell receptor beta chain appears in the sequencing data of a study of T cell changes during pregnancy in multiple sclerosis. The CDR3 length is 17 residues. Trimming left V 0 bases short and J 3 bases short, with 18 bases between. Germline values: CDR1 SGHDT, CDR2 YYEEEE. The method was immunoSEQ multiplex PCR; TCRdb's version includes in-frame clones alone and lacks a portion of them. The table lists 45,000 to 55,000 clones, over 80% of them singletons. J is TRBJ2-5 and V is TRBV5-6, with a weak D call TRBD2 (7 bases). The clonotype was recovered from a female donor in good health, enrolled as a control in a pregnancy study. Material: CD4+ T cells from peripheral blood mononuclear cells, obtained after pregnancy. CDR3 in amino acids: CASSLAGGRGTKETQYF. The CDR3 region has the DNA TGTGCCAGCAGCTTGGCGGGGGGCAGGGGAACTAAAGAGACCCAGTACTTC.